Presented here are 28 T cell receptor beta chains from one specimen sequenced in a study of blood T cell repertoires in COVID-19. The protocol was immunoSEQ multiplex PCR, while the TCRdb copy is restricted to in-frame clones and leaves out a portion. The sample carries 310,000 or so clones, roughly 87% recorded once. Sequenced: peripheral blood. These receptors all come from a man under 40 with COVID-19, enrolled during active disease.

The chain recombines TRBV29-1 with TRBJ2-2, with 11 positions matching TRBD1. The CDR3 runs 15 residues. CDR1 and CDR2 (germline): SQVTM, ANQGSEA. V shed 6 bases, J shed 4 bases, and the junction held 7 bases outside the gene matches. CDR3 region: CSVDGTGGSTGELFF. In nucleotides, the CDR3 is TGCAGCGTCGACGGGACAGGGGGAAGCACCGGGGAGCTGTTTTTT.

The chain employs TRBV9 and TRBJ1-2; the D gene is possibly TRBD1 (6 bases). Germline CDR1 SGDLS, CDR2 YYNGEE. The CDR3 runs 15 residues. The V gene lost 3 bases and the J gene lost 4 bases, with 16 bases spanning the gap. In DNA form, the CDR3 reads TGTGCCAGCAGCGATGGCGGGGGCGGATCCTATGGCTACACCTTC. As protein: CASSDGGGGSYGYTF.

V is TRBV15 and J is TRBJ2-7; 11 bases agree with TRBD2. Germline CDR1 is LNHNV and CDR2 is YYDKDF (reference sequence). Unmatched junction bases numbered 3, after V lost 4 bases and J lost 4 bases. The length of the CDR3 is 14 residues. The CDR3 bases are TGTGCCACCAGCATCGGACTAGCGGGTTACGAGCAGTACTTC. Residues: CATSIGLAGYEQYF.

This sequence joins TRBV7-3 and TRBJ2-7; possible D gene TRBD2, 6 bases. Germline lookup yields CDR1 SGHTA and CDR2 FQGTGA. The V and J ends lost 5 bases and 1 base respectively, with 18 bases between them. The CDR3 consists of 16 residues. In nucleotides, the CDR3 is TGTGCCAGCAGCAAAGTAGGGACTTCAAATTCCTACGAGCAGTACTTC. Translating it yields CASSKVGTSNSYEQYF.

The gene calls are TRBV7-9 and TRBJ2-3, with 10 bases aligning to TRBD2. Losses at the gene ends were 5 bases for V and 0 bases for J; bases not matched to a gene: 14. Germline V gene lookup returns CDR1 SEHNR and CDR2 FQNEAQ (reference sequence). The CDR3 extends over 19 amino acids. Written as DNA, the CDR3 is TGTGCCAGCAGCCCACCGATAGCGGGGGGTTTCGACAGCACAGATACGCAGTATTTT. Its protein product is CASSPPIAGGFDSTDTQYF.

The genes are TRBV27 and TRBJ2-3; D gene unclear. CDR3 length: 14 residues. Trimming removed 2 bases from V and 1 base from J, with 7 bases in between. CDR1 is MNHEY, CDR2 SMNVEV, per germline (reference sequence). CDR3 in DNA: TGTGCCAGCAGTTTAGTTCTAGGCACAGATACGCAGTATTTT. Amino acid sequence: CASSLVLGTDTQYF.

This rearrangement joins TRBV11-2 to TRBJ2-3, with TRBD2 matching 8 bases. The CDR3 is made up of 17 amino acids. V shed 4 bases, J shed 6 bases, and the junction held 15 bases outside the gene matches. CDR1 and CDR2 from the germline V gene are SGHAT and FQNNGV. The CDR3 is CASSYTLGGATQDTQYF. The CDR3 DNA follows: TGTGCCAGCAGCTATACCCTCGGGGGGGCAACACAGGATACGCAGTATTTT.

A single count supports this clone. V usage is TRBV29-1 and J usage is TRBJ2-7; no reliable D call. Deletions cut 3 bases from V and 5 bases from J, with 14 bases between. CDR3 length equals 13 residues. The germline V gene has CDR1 SQVTM and CDR2 ANQGSEA. CDR3 sequence (DNA): TGCAGCGTTGATTTGGCCACCAGAAACGAGCAGTACTTC. Translation gives CSVDLATRNEQYF.

The chain couples TRBV7-3 to TRBJ2-7; 11 bases align to TRBD1. The CDR3 has 15 amino acids. Germline V gives CDR1 SGHTA, CDR2 FQGTGA. Losses at the gene ends were 4 bases for V and 3 bases for J; bases not matched to a gene: 5. The CDR3 is CASSSSGTGGYEQYF. The CDR3 coding sequence is TGTGCCAGCAGCTCCTCCGGGACAGGGGGCTACGAGCAGTACTTC.

The rearrangement uses TRBV10-3 and TRBJ2-2; the match to TRBD2 covers 12 bases. The CDR3 spans 22 residues. CDR1 and CDR2 from the germline V gene are ENHRY and SYGVKD. V lost 6 bases and J lost 4; bases outside the gene matches: 24. As DNA, the CDR3 is TGTGCCATCAGCGAGGGCCTGACTAGCGGGAGTTTAAAGTCGGGTTTCACCGGGGAGCTGTTTTTT. Translation gives CAISEGLTSGSLKSGFTGELFF.

The V and J genes are TRBV9 and TRBJ2-3; TRBD2 matches 11 bases. This CDR3 spans 18 amino acids. CDR1 is SGDLS, CDR2 YYNGEE, per germline. V lost 3 bases, J lost 3 bases, and 12 bases stayed unmatched. The CDR3 coding sequence is TGTGCCAGCAGCGGTACTAGCGGGAGCCCTTTACGGACAGATACGCAGTATTTT. This gives the protein CASSGTSGSPLRTDTQYF.

This rearrangement joins TRBV12-5 to TRBJ2-2; TRBD1 matches 9 bases. With V trimmed by 5 bases and J by 5 bases, 18 bases remained unmatched. Per the germline V gene, CDR1 is LGHNT and CDR2 is FRNRAP. The CDR3 consists of 19 residues. CDR3 residues: CASGTSRDRVVSGTGELFF. CDR3 sequence (DNA): TGTGCTAGTGGTACCTCCCGGGACAGGGTTGTGAGTGGGACCGGGGAGCTGTTTTTT. The full variable domain, rest sourced from reference TRBV12-5 and TRBJ2-2, is DARVTQTPRHKVTEMGQEVTMRCQPILGHNTVFWYRQTMMQGLELLAYFRNRAPLDDSGMPKDRFSAEMPDATLATLKIQPSEPRDSAVYFCASGTSRDRVVSGTGELFFGEGSRLTVL.

The chain joins TRBV19 to TRBJ2-3, with 7 nucleotides matching TRBD1. Germline V lookup: CDR1 LNHDA, CDR2 SQIVND (reference sequence). V lost 7 bases and J lost 7; bases outside the gene matches: 20. CDR3 length: 17 residues. The CDR3 DNA sequence: TGTGCCAGTACCGCTCAAAGGGGGCAGGGAGAATTCTATACGCAGTATTTT. Protein sequence: CASTAQRGQGEFYTQYF.

The chain carries TRBV21-1 and TRBJ1-6; the table's D call, TRBD1, has no DNA check behind it. TRBV21-1 is shown as a pseudogene. The CDR3 has 16 residues. This chain's CDR3 is CASSKGDRRDNSPLHF. The CDR3 region has the DNA TGTGCCAGCAGCAAAGGAGACAGGAGAGATAATTCACCCCTCCACTTT.

The CDR3 nucleotides are TGTGCCAGCAGCCCGGGACACCTCTTCTACGAGCAGTACTTC. It encodes CASSPGHLFYEQYF. V is TRBV3-1 (or the pseudogene TRBV3-2) and J is TRBJ2-7; weak D call: TRBD1 (6 bases). The CDR3 loop spans 14 amino acids. The germline V gene encodes CDR1 LGHDT and CDR2 YNNKEL (reference sequence). V was cut by 4 bases and J by 3 bases, with 13 bases left in between.

The chain joins TRBV7-2 to TRBJ1-2, with TRBD1 as a possible D gene (6 bases). This CDR3 comprises 14 residues. Germline CDR1 is SGHTA and CDR2 is FQGNSA. The V end lost 2 bases, the J end lost 4 bases, and 11 bases lay between the germline ends. The CDR3 spells CASSLYRAVYGYTF. The CDR3 DNA reads TGTGCCAGCAGCTTATACAGGGCAGTCTATGGCTACACCTTC.

The chain couples TRBV10-3 to TRBJ2-7; D gene ambiguous. The CDR3 sequence is 12 residues long. CDR1 and CDR2 from the germline V gene are ENHRY and SYGVKD. The CDR3, as DNA: TGTGCCATCAGTGACAATGTCTTACATCTTATAGTC. Its protein product is CAISDNVLHLIV.

The chain recombines TRBV18 with TRBJ1-5, with 7 bases identical to TRBD1. There are 19 residues in the CDR3. Germline V lookup: CDR1 KGHSH, CDR2 LQKENI. The junction had 14 bases not matched to a gene; V was cut back by 3 bases and J by 0 bases. CDR3 sequence reads: CASSPVAGQAIYSNQPQHF. The CDR3, as DNA: TGTGCCAGCTCACCGGTAGCTGGACAGGCTATCTATAGCAATCAGCCCCAGCATTTT.

This clone was detected once. The rearrangement joins TRBV2 to TRBJ1-2; maybe TRBD1 (5 bases). The CDR3 is 14 amino acids. Germline V gene sequence: CDR1 SNHLY, CDR2 FYNNEI. Trimming shortened V by 6 bases and J by 1 base, and 12 bases separated the two germline ends. The CDR3 reads CASRTDRHNYGYTF. CDR3 DNA: TGTGCCAGCAGAACCGACAGACATAACTATGGCTACACCTTC.

The V call is TRBV4-3, the J call TRBJ2-1, with TRBD2 matching 8 bases. CDR1 is LGHNA and CDR2 is YSLEER in the germline V gene. CDR3 size: 17 residues. The V gene end was trimmed by 4 bases and the J gene end by 2 bases; junction bases not matched to a gene: 10. The CDR3 coding sequence is TGCGCCAGCAGCCGAAAGCCCCTAGCGGGTACCTACAATGAGCAGTTCTTC. Encoded protein: CASSRKPLAGTYNEQFF.

The chain links TRBV5-4 to TRBJ2-1; 7 positions agree with TRBD1. After removal of 0 bases from V and 4 bases from J, the junction contained 7 bases not matched to a gene. The CDR3 spans 16 residues. Germline V gives CDR1 SGHNT, CDR2 YYREEE (reference sequence). DNA of the CDR3: TGTGCCAGCAGCTTGGTGTGGGACAGATCGTACAATGAGCAGTTCTTC. Amino acids: CASSLVWDRSYNEQFF.

The rearrangement joins TRBV29-1 to TRBJ2-5; D may be TRBD2 (7 bases). Trimming removed 3 bases at V and 5 bases at J, with 13 bases between. The length of the CDR3 is 13 residues. Per the germline V gene, CDR1 is SQVTM and CDR2 is ANQGSEA. CDR3 nucleotides: TGCAGCGTTGATAGGGGGGGGAGGGAGACCCAGTACTTC. Translating it yields CSVDRGGRETQYF.

This chain connects TRBV7-2 to TRBJ1-1, with unresolved D. CDR3 length: 16 amino acids. Per the germline V gene, CDR1 is SGHTA and CDR2 is FQGNSA. V lost 1 base, J lost 5 bases, and 17 bases lay in between. CDR3 in amino acids: CASSLEFPGRGTEAFF. The CDR3 DNA follows: TGTGCCAGCAGCTTAGAGTTCCCCGGGAGAGGTACTGAAGCTTTCTTT.

This chain connects TRBV7-3 to TRBJ2-1; 8 bases match TRBD2. Germline V gives CDR1 SGHTA, CDR2 FQGTGA. V trimming: 1 base; J trimming: 10 bases; junction bases outside the gene matches: 12. This CDR3 is built from 16 residues. The CDR3 loop reads CASSLMRTSGGDEQFF. CDR3 sequence (DNA): TGTGCCAGCAGCTTAATGCGAACTAGCGGCGGAGACGAGCAGTTCTTC.

The CDR3 nucleotides read TGTGCCAGCAGCCCTACCTCGGACAGTATTGGAGAAAAACTGTTTTTT. Translated, it gives CASSPTSDSIGEKLFF. V and J are TRBV5-4 and TRBJ1-4, with TRBD1 as a possible D gene (6 bases). From germline, CDR1 is SGHNT and CDR2 YYREEE (reference sequence). The CDR3 is 16 residues long. Trimming cost V 4 bases and J 8 bases, with 21 bases left between them.

The chain is built from TRBV5-1 and TRBJ2-3; TRBD1 matches at 10 bases. Germline V gives CDR1 SGHRS, CDR2 YFSETQ. CDR3 length: 15 residues. V trimming: 1 base; J trimming: 5 bases; junction bases outside the gene matches: 4. The CDR3 sequence: CASSLQTGGRDTQYF. The DNA of the CDR3 is TGCGCCAGCAGCTTGCAGACAGGGGGCCGAGATACGCAGTATTTT.

This clone was observed a handful of times. The rearrangement uses TRBV4-1 and TRBJ1-2, with TRBD1 matching 8 bases. This CDR3 has 16 residues. Germline V gene sequence: CDR1 MGHRA, CDR2 YSYEKL. V shed 4 bases, J shed 3 bases, and the junction held 10 bases outside the gene matches. CDR3 region: CASSLTGTGRDYGYTF. For the CDR3, the DNA is TGCGCCAGCAGCCTTACGGGGACAGGCCGTGACTATGGCTACACCTTC.

This chain connects TRBV4-3 to TRBJ2-7; D call uncertain. CDR1 and CDR2 from the germline V gene are LGHNA and YSLEER. This CDR3 has 15 residues. V was pared by 0 bases and J by 3 bases, with 12 bases between. This CDR3 is CASSQDWAAGYEQYF. The CDR3 DNA reads TGCGCCAGCAGCCAAGATTGGGCAGCCGGCTACGAGCAGTACTTC.